This T cell receptor beta chain appears in the sequencing data of a study of cytotoxic CD8 clonotypes in ibrutinib-treated CLL. Assay: immunoSEQ multiplex PCR; the TCRdb copy retains only in-frame clones and omits some. Counted here are under 200,000 clones, 84% occurring once; the ten biggest clones make up about 5%. The receptor's source is a human donor with chronic lymphocytic leukemia. The sample here was PBMCs, taken after 24 months of ibrutinib treatment.

CDR3 nucleotides: TGTGCCAGCAGCTTAGCGTCGTCCGGGACTAGCGGTAGCACAGATACGCAGTATTTT. It yields the protein CASSLASSGTSGSTDTQYF. The rearrangement links TRBV7-2 to TRBJ2-3; 11 bases line up with TRBD2. CDR3 length equals 19 residues. Germline CDR1 is SGHTA and CDR2 is FQGNSA. The V and J ends lost 0 bases and 0 bases, in that order; junction bases with no gene match: 8.